This entry is about one TCR beta chain. Its matching antigen is unknown. These data are taken from a study of cytomegalovirus exposure and HLA in healthy donors. Study context: Findings of an earlier analysis included 90 million to 120 million unique TCR beta sequences from about 180 million T cells. General observations from the study: Donor immune exposure was known only as CMV serostatus. Some TCR beta chains (over 150 of them) were listed as cytomegalovirus-associated.

The donors gave bone marrow, and they were healthy. This CDR3 contains 16 residues. V lost 6 bases to trimming and J lost 5 bases; unmatched junction nucleotides: 13. Germline CDR1 reads MGHDK; CDR2 reads SYGVNS. Primers: 60 Vbeta forward and 13 Jbeta reverse. TCRdb's table, derived via immunoSEQ multiplex PCR, lists solely in-frame clones and lacks some. The repertoire includes 100,000 or so clones, around 72% of them detected once, and over 2% sits in the top ten. V gene TRBV25-1 combines with J gene TRBJ2-5, with 9 bases identical to TRBD1. The sequenced sample consisted of PBMCs. The source is a man between 25 and 39 years old in good health and CMV-seronegative. For the CDR3, the DNA is TGTGCCAGCAGACCCCAGGACAGGGGAGGATGGGAGACCCAGTACTTC. The encoded protein is CASRPQDRGGWETQYF.